The rows below give T cell receptor beta chains drawn from one sample of a study of T cell responses to AZD1222 COVID-19 vaccine. The protocol was immunoSEQ multiplex PCR, while the TCRdb copy is restricted to in-frame clones and leaves out a portion. The sample consists of approximately 110,000 clones, approximately 88% of them appearing once. The specimen was peripheral blood, collected on day 0 of AZD1222 vaccination. The receptors come from an adult in good health. CDR3s leave out the opening cysteine and the closing phenylalanine or tryptophan. Some rows mark clone size as missing; the rest say once, few, many or name a class of expanded clone.

.,TRBV7-8,TRBJ2-7,ASSPGELYEQY
.,TRBV19,TRBJ1-6,ASSLDRNSPLH
.,TRBV11-3,TRBJ1-4,ASSLGAAEKLF
few,TRBV28,TRBJ1-5,ASSPPSGSNQPQH
few,TRBV5-1,TRBJ1-1,ASSTQTGNTEAF
.,TRBV6-6,TRBJ1-2,ASSPSGQAGYT
.,TRBV18,TRBJ2-5,ASQTGGGETQY
.,TRBV5-1,TRBJ1-1,ASSRRDFTEAF
.,TRBV12-3/TRBV12-4,TRBJ1-4,ASIGTENEKLF
.,TRBV27,TRBJ2-5,ASSLRGTETQY
once,TRBV2,TRBJ1-5,ASSERDYNQPQH
once,TRBV10-3,TRBJ2-1,AISEFDVEGQF
.,TRBV19,TRBJ1-5,ASSSGKVSSNQPQH
.,TRBV30,TRBJ1-5,AWSLGGNGQPQH
.,TRBV3-1/TRBV3-2,TRBJ2-7,ASSPTAGAAYEQY
.,TRBV6-5,TRBJ1-1,ASTQGWGTEAF
few,TRBV20-1,TRBJ1-1,SALRGTEAF
few,TRBV4-2,TRBJ1-5,ASSQEAGNQPQH
.,TRBV10-3,TRBJ2-5,ATGTRAGGPMTQY
.,TRBV7-9,TRBJ1-6,ASSHGTALSPLH
few,TRBV28,TRBJ1-6,ASSPDRGHHSPLH
.,TRBV4-1,TRBJ2-2,ASSQGQQGPGELF
.,TRBV19,TRBJ1-1,ASSIGGHLNTEAF
.,TRBV5-1,TRBJ1-3,ASSPQLEGNTIY
.,TRBV7-2,TRBJ2-7,ASSLRQNYEQY
once,TRBV28,TRBJ1-3,ASSPGQGNTIY
.,TRBV28,TRBJ2-1,ASTTTHEQF
.,TRBV9,TRBJ2-7,ASSVASPTGGTIYEQY
.,TRBV24-1,TRBJ2-2,ATSDLASSGASSRELF
.,TRBV7-2,TRBJ1-3,ASSFFPGGGDTIY
.,TRBV2,TRBJ2-3,ASNGGRGQGSNTQY
.,TRBV7-3,TRBJ2-3,ASSLDGGTDTQY
.,TRBV5-6,TRBJ2-2,ASSRGTSVNTGELF
.,TRBV6-2/TRBV6-3,TRBJ1-2,ASSRNKDGGYT
.,TRBV5-6,TRBJ2-1,ASSLRGAGNEQF
few,TRBV6-5,TRBJ1-4,ASSYSGDRGEKLF
few,TRBV5-1,TRBJ2-7,ASSSGDWSSYEQY
.,TRBV24-1,TRBJ2-1,ATSDWDEANEQF
.,TRBV2,TRBJ2-7,ASSLPEGLYEQY
.,TRBV27,TRBJ1-1,ASSLGWGQDMGTEAF
.,TRBV6-5,TRBJ1-3,ASTGAGNTIY
.,TRBV5-6,TRBJ2-7,ASSLKGPGTVYEQY
.,TRBV5-1,TRBJ2-6,ASSQGFVGGANVLT
once,TRBV19,TRBJ2-1,ASTGGRWEQF
.,TRBV19,TRBJ1-5,ASSSPYPGLEQPQH
few,TRBV6-6,TRBJ1-5,ASSSRMGNQPQH
.,TRBV5-1,TRBJ2-2,ASSLLGYTGELF
.,TRBV5-1,TRBJ2-7,ASSYGQTYEQY
.,TRBV19,TRBJ2-1,ASSISSFGLAGGISEQF
.,TRBV30,TRBJ1-2,AWSPGKASNYGYT